The 23 T cell receptor beta chains given below trace back to one sample, sequenced in a study of blood T cell repertoires in COVID-19. The table came from immunoSEQ multiplex PCR; TCRdb's copy has only in-frame clones and leaves some out. Here the sample spans over 100,000 clones, around 89% being singletons. The sequenced sample consisted of peripheral blood. The receptors here all came from a man aged 55 to 70 with COVID-19, enrolled during active disease.

This clone appeared once. The chain carries TRBV6-5 and TRBJ1-1; TRBD1 aligns across 8 bases. Germline CDR1 is MNHEY and CDR2 is SVGAGI. V lost 5 bases, J lost 5 bases, and 10 bases stayed unmatched. The CDR3 has 15 amino acids. The CDR3 nucleotides are TGTGCCAGCAGTCTCTTAGGACAGGGAAGGACTGAAGCTTTCTTT. This gives the protein CASSLLGQGRTEAFF.

The rearrangement uses TRBV10-3 and TRBJ1-1; TRBD1 matches 7 bases. Germline loops: CDR1 ENHRY, CDR2 SYGVKD. The J segment lost 1 base and the V segment lost 7 bases, leaving 6 bases of the junction unmatched. CDR3 length: 14 amino acids. The chain's CDR3 is CAINQDRANTEAFF. CDR3 nucleotides: TGTGCCATCAACCAAGACAGGGCGAACACTGAAGCTTTCTTT.

This clone was counted once. V is TRBV9 and J is TRBJ1-5; TRBD1 matches 7 bases. V dropped 2 bases and J dropped 7; count of bases not matched to a gene: 6. Germline V gives CDR1 SGDLS, CDR2 YYNGEE. This CDR3 comprises 14 residues. This CDR3 reads CASSVGQSSQPQHF. In DNA, the CDR3 is TGTGCCAGCAGCGTGGGACAGTCGTCACAGCCCCAGCATTTT. Full variable domain (remainder filled in from reference TRBV9 and TRBJ1-5): DSGVTQTPKHLITATGQRVTLRCSPRSGDLSVYWYQQSLDQGLQFLIQYYNGEERAKGNILERFSAQQFPDLHSELNLSSLELGDSALYFCASSVGQSSQPQHFGDGTRLSIL.

This rearrangement joins TRBV11-2 to TRBJ2-3, with D unresolved. The germline V gene has CDR1 SGHAT and CDR2 FQNNGV. Trimming stripped 5 bases from V and 2 bases from J, with 2 bases between. The CDR3 covers 11 residues. The chain's CDR3 is CASSHTDTQYF. The CDR3 DNA follows: TGTGCCAGCAGCCACACAGATACGCAGTATTTT.

V and J are TRBV4-3 and TRBJ2-3, with D uncertain. V was shortened by 1 base and J by 4 bases, with 9 bases between the two germline ends. The CDR3 contains 14 residues. Germline V lookup: CDR1 LGHNA, CDR2 YSLEER. The CDR3 DNA sequence: TGCGCCAGCAGCCAAGTATCCCAGTCAGATACGCAGTATTTT. Translation gives CASSQVSQSDTQYF.

The rearrangement joins TRBV2 to TRBJ2-7; D perhaps matches TRBD2 (6 bases). In germline, CDR1 is SNHLY, CDR2 FYNNEI. The V end lost 4 bases, the J end lost 10 bases, and 17 bases lay between the germline ends. The CDR3 covers 13 residues. CDR3 bases: TGTGCCAGCAGTGTTTTCGTTAGCGGACAACAGTACTTC. Amino acid sequence: CASSVFVSGQQYF.

The chain carries TRBV10-3 and TRBJ1-3; D not resolved. V gave up 0 bases and J gave up 0 bases, with 3 bases separating them. Per germline, CDR1 ENHRY and CDR2 SYGVKD. The CDR3 contains 14 residues. The CDR3 DNA reads TGTGCCATCAGTGAGTCGGCCTCTGGAAACACCATATATTTT. Encoded protein: CAISESASGNTIYF.

The J gene is TRBJ1-1, the V gene TRBV19, with 8 bases fitting TRBD1. From germline, CDR1 is LNHDA and CDR2 SQIVND (reference sequence). The CDR3 is 15 residues long. V lost 5 bases to trimming and J lost 0 bases; unmatched junction nucleotides: 5. The CDR3 region has the DNA TGTGCCAGTAGTTTGGGACAGGTCATGAACACTGAAGCTTTCTTT. Translating it yields CASSLGQVMNTEAFF.

V usage is TRBV6-5 and J usage is TRBJ1-1; D perhaps matches TRBD1 (5 bases). Deletions cut 5 bases from V and 1 base from J, with 8 bases between. Germline V gives CDR1 MNHEY, CDR2 SVGAGI. The CDR3 totals 13 residues. CDR3 sequence (DNA): TGTGCCAGCAGTCTCAGGGAGAACACTGAAGCTTTCTTT. Translated, it gives CASSLRENTEAFF.

The V and J genes are TRBV7-2 and TRBJ1-6; 9 bases are a match to TRBD1. The germline V gene encodes CDR1 SGHTA and CDR2 FQGNSA. The CDR3 spans 15 residues. Trimming at V came to 6 bases and at J to 10 bases, leaving 10 bases not matched to a gene. The CDR3 region is CASSYWTGVESPLHF. CDR3 sequence (DNA): TGTGCCAGCAGTTACTGGACAGGGGTGGAGTCACCCCTCCACTTT.

The chain employs TRBV18 and TRBJ1-6, with D unresolved. The CDR3 has 12 amino acids. Germline-derived CDR1 and CDR2 are KGHSH and LQKENI. The germline V and J ends were trimmed by 1 base and 14 bases, with 9 bases remaining between them. The CDR3 protein is CASSPRTGTLHF. In DNA form, the CDR3 reads TGTGCCAGCTCACCACGTACGGGAACCCTCCACTTT.

This chain uses TRBV25-1 with TRBJ1-5; 10 bases are shared with TRBD1. Germline lookup yields CDR1 MGHDK and CDR2 SYGVNS. The CDR3 spans 15 residues. Trimming removed 6 bases from V and 7 bases from J; junction bases left unmatched: 9. The CDR3 here is CASSTDRGMEQPQHF. The CDR3 DNA reads TGTGCCAGCAGCACGGACAGGGGGATGGAGCAGCCCCAGCATTTT.

The DNA for the CDR3 is TGTGCCAGTCACGCACCCCTGGGGGAGGTGAACGAAAAACTGTTTTTT. This codes for CASHAPLGEVNEKLFF. V is TRBV19 and J is TRBJ1-4; D perhaps matches TRBD1 (5 bases). V lost 8 bases and J 8 bases, leaving 24 bases between the germline ends. Germline CDR1 reads LNHDA; CDR2 reads SQIVND (reference sequence). This CDR3 spans 16 amino acids.

A single count supports this clone. The chain is built from TRBV6-9 and TRBJ1-1, with 8 nucleotides matching TRBD1. J was trimmed by 4 bases and V by 4 bases; bases with no gene match: 8. Per the germline V gene, CDR1 is MNHGY and CDR2 is SVAAGI. The CDR3 length is 15 residues. The CDR3 DNA reads as TGTGCCAGCAGTTTCAAGGACAGGGTGGGCACTGAAGCTTTCTTT. It is translated as CASSFKDRVGTEAFF.

This chain joins TRBV19 and TRBJ1-5; perhaps TRBD1 as D (5 bases). The CDR3 loop spans 16 amino acids. Trimming took 10 bases from V and 3 from J, leaving 22 bases between them. CDR1 is LNHDA and CDR2 is SQIVND in the germline V gene (reference sequence). The CDR3: CATRASGGDYNQPQHF. In DNA form, the CDR3 reads TGTGCCACCCGCGCGAGTGGGGGGGATTACAATCAGCCCCAGCATTTT.

The chain combines TRBV7-2 with TRBJ2-1; weak D call: TRBD1 (6 bases). V was pared by 3 bases and J by 8 bases, with 17 bases between. The CDR3 extends over 15 amino acids. The germline gives CDR1 SGHTA, CDR2 FQGNSA. The CDR3 DNA reads TGTGCCAGCAGCTTTGAAGGACAGCCTAGGGATGAGCAGTTCTTC. Amino acid sequence: CASSFEGQPRDEQFF. The full variable domain, in which reference TRBV7-2 and TRBJ2-1 provide the parts outside the CDR3, is GAGVSQSPSNKVTEKGKDVELRCDPISGHTALYWYRQSLGQGLEFLIYFQGNSAPDKSGLPSDRFSAERTGGSVSTLTIQRTQQEDSAVYLCASSFEGQPRDEQFFGPGTRLTVL.

This chain joins TRBV5-6 and TRBJ2-7, with D hard to call. The CDR3 sequence is 15 residues long. Per germline, CDR1 SGHDT and CDR2 YYEEEE. V was shortened by 0 bases and J by 5 bases, with 15 bases between the two germline ends. The CDR3, as DNA: TGTGCCAGCAGCTTGGTGGGTAAACCGCGGAACGAGCAGTACTTC. Residues: CASSLVGKPRNEQYF.

This chain uses TRBV5-1 with TRBJ2-1; D may be TRBD1 (5 bases). CDR1 is SGHRS and CDR2 is YFSETQ in the germline V gene. The CDR3 has 13 residues. V dropped 0 bases and J dropped 5 bases, with 6 bases sitting between them. CDR3 sequence: CASSLDRNNEQFF. CDR3 in DNA: TGCGCCAGCAGCTTGGACAGGAACAATGAGCAGTTCTTC.

This clone was seen just once. This chain uses TRBV11-2 with TRBJ2-1; TRBD1 might be the D (6 bases). From germline, CDR1 is SGHAT and CDR2 FQNNGV. The CDR3 is 13 amino acids. Trimming shortened V by 1 base and J by 15 bases, and 16 bases separated the two germline ends. CDR3 loop: CASSLVGTPRGFF. DNA for the CDR3: TGTGCCAGCAGCTTAGTCGGGACACCCCGTGGGTTCTTC.

V gene TRBV5-1 combines with J gene TRBJ1-1; 9 bases match TRBD1. The ends lost 5 bases at V and 5 bases at J; junction bases unmatched: 7. CDR1 and CDR2 (germline): SGHRS, YFSETQ. The CDR3 length is 14 residues. CDR3 region: CASSYGTGRTEAFF. The CDR3 coding sequence is TGCGCCAGCAGTTATGGGACAGGGAGGACTGAAGCTTTCTTT.

This rearrangement joins TRBV5-1 to TRBJ2-1; D is possibly TRBD1 (5 bases). V dropped 2 bases and J dropped 4 bases, with 13 bases sitting between them. The V gene's germline CDR1 is SGHRS and CDR2 YFSETQ. The CDR3 spans 15 residues. The CDR3 DNA reads TGCGCCAGCAGCTTTTCGCAGGGTCGATACAATGAGCAGTTCTTC. Translated, it gives CASSFSQGRYNEQFF.

This chain links TRBV19 with TRBJ1-1, with 8 positions matching TRBD1. V shed 10 bases and J 2 bases; nucleotides not matched to a gene: 9. The CDR3 has 14 amino acids. Germline lookup yields CDR1 LNHDA and CDR2 SQIVND (reference sequence). The CDR3 is CATTGGTRNTEAFF. The CDR3 DNA is TGTGCCACCACAGGGGGGACCCGAAACACTGAAGCTTTCTTT.

The chain recombines TRBV28 with TRBJ2-2; 11 positions agree with TRBD2. Germline assignment: CDR1 MDHEN and CDR2 SYDVKM. The trim removed 5 bases at V and 5 bases at J, leaving 13 bases unmatched. This CDR3 has 18 amino acids. The CDR3 sequence is CASSGAGSGGAWTGELFF. As DNA, the CDR3 is TGTGCCAGCAGTGGGGCTGGTAGCGGGGGGGCGTGGACCGGGGAGCTGTTTTTT.